This TCR beta chain is drawn from a study of control samples from healthy donors and cancer patients. The assay was immunoSEQ multiplex PCR, and TCRdb's table has in-frame clones only and misses some. The sample consists of 73,000 or so clones, more than 75% of them appearing once. The CDR3 sequence is 17 residues long. V dropped 0 bases and J dropped 6 bases, with 18 bases sitting between them. CDR1 is MNHNS and CDR2 is SASEGT in the germline V gene. The chain recombines TRBV6-1 with TRBJ1-5; D gene uncertain. The sequencing sample was made of blood. The TCR comes from a woman aged 50 to 65 in good health. CDR3 in DNA: TGTGCCAGCAGTGAAGCTTTTTATGGAGGTGTTAGTCAGCCCCAGCATTTT. Translating it yields CASSEAFYGGVSQPQHF.